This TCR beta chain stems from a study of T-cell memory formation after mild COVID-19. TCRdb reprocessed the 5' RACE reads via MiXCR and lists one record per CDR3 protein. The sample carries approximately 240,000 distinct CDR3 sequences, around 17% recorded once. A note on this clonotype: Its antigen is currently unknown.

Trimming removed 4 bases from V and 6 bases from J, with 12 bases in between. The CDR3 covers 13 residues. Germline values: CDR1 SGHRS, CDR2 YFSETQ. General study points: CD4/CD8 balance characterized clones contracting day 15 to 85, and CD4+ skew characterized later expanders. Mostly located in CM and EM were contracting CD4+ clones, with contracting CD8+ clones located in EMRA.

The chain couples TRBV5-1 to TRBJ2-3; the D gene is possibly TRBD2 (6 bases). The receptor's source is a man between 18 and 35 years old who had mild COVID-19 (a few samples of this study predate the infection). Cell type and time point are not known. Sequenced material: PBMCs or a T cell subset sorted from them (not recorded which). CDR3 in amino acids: CASSPGSLDTQYF. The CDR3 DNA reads TGCGCCAGCAGCCCCGGGAGTCTGGATACGCAGTATTTT. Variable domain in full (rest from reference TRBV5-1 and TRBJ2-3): KAGVTQTPRYLIKTRGQQVTLSCSPISGHRSVSWYQQTPGQGLQFLFEYFSETQRNKGNFPGRFSGRQFSNSRSEMNVSTLELGDSALYLCASSPGSLDTQYFGPGTRLTVL.